This entry lists 24 T cell receptor beta chains sequenced from one sample in a study of T-cell memory formation after mild COVID-19. Each CDR3 protein gets one entry after TCRdb re-called the 5' RACE reads with MiXCR. In the table there are 400,000 to 550,000 distinct CDR3 sequences, roughly 25% of which are singletons. The specimen sequenced was PBMCs or a T cell subset sorted from them (not recorded which). These receptors originate from an adult woman who had mild COVID-19 (a few samples of this study predate the infection). Cell type and time point are not known.

The chain combines TRBV20-1 with TRBJ2-1; 10 bases are shared with TRBD2. The trim removed 6 bases at V and 1 base at J, leaving 3 bases unmatched. Germline V gene lookup returns CDR1 DFQATT and CDR2 SNEGSKA (reference sequence). CDR3 size: 14 residues. The CDR3 loop is CSAASGSSYNEQFF. For the CDR3, the DNA is TGCAGTGCAGCTAGCGGGAGTTCCTACAATGAGCAGTTCTTC.

This clonotype was observed a handful of times. CDR3 sequence reads: CASSQVVARRAFF. CDR3 DNA sequence: TGCGCCAGCAGCCAAGTGGTTGCAAGGAGGGCTTTCTTT. The chain carries TRBV4-1 and TRBJ1-1; unclear D gene. V was cut by 1 base and J by 11 bases, with 14 bases left in between. This CDR3 has 13 residues. Germline V CDR1 and CDR2: MGHRA, YSYEKL.

In this sample, this clonotype turned up a few times. The V and J genes are TRBV7-8 and TRBJ2-7; 14 bases match TRBD2. The CDR3 runs 15 residues. Germline lookup yields CDR1 SGHVS and CDR2 FQNEAQ. J lost 6 bases, V lost 5 bases, and 6 bases had no gene match. Here the CDR3 reads CASSLGTSGSVEQYF. In nucleotides, the CDR3 is TGTGCCAGCAGCCTCGGGACTAGCGGGAGTGTCGAGCAGTACTTC.

The rearrangement uses TRBV4-1 and TRBJ2-7; D is undetermined. V was pared by 1 base and J by 2 bases, with 9 bases between. From germline, CDR1 is MGHRA and CDR2 YSYEKL. The CDR3 covers 14 residues. CDR3 sequence reads: CASSQGPSAYEQYF. CDR3 nucleotides: TGCGCCAGCAGCCAAGGGCCCTCGGCCTACGAGCAGTACTTC.

In its sample, this clonotype was seen a few times. The chain joins TRBV10-3 to TRBJ2-1; 12 nucleotides line up with TRBD2. This CDR3 spans 18 amino acids. The germline gives CDR1 ENHRY, CDR2 SYGVKD. The trim removed 6 bases at V and 1 base at J, leaving 10 bases unmatched. CDR3 residues: CAISRLAGGPGSYNEQFF. Written as DNA, the CDR3 is TGTGCCATCAGCAGGCTAGCGGGAGGGCCCGGGTCCTACAATGAGCAGTTCTTC.

V and J are TRBV27 and TRBJ2-5; either TRBD1 or TRBD2 may fit D (5 bases each). CDR1 is MNHEY and CDR2 is SMNVEV in the germline V gene (reference sequence). Trimming removed 4 bases at V and 0 bases at J, with 6 bases between. The CDR3 spans 13 residues. The CDR3 bases are TGTGCCAGCAGTTGGGGGTACCAAGAGACCCAGTACTTC. Amino acid sequence: CASSWGYQETQYF.

The rearrangement joins TRBV12-3 or TRBV12-4 to TRBJ1-6, with 11 positions matching TRBD1. This CDR3 has 15 amino acids. Unmatched junction bases numbered 3, after V lost 2 bases and J lost 9 bases. The CDR3 DNA sequence: TGTGCCAGCAGTTTAATGGGGACAGGGGGTTCACCCCTCCACTTT. Translated: CASSLMGTGGSPLHF.

This chain connects TRBV29-1 to TRBJ1-6; TRBD1 is a possible D gene (5 bases). V lost 2 bases to trimming and J lost 0 bases, with 11 bases between them. Looked up from germline, CDR1 is SQVTM and CDR2 is ANQGSEA. This CDR3 is built from 16 residues. Here the CDR3 reads CSVEQGRGSYNSPLHF. The CDR3 nucleotides are TGCAGCGTTGAACAGGGTAGGGGCTCCTATAATTCACCCCTCCACTTT.

This clonotype was found a few times. The V call is TRBV5-6, the J call TRBJ2-5; D is possibly TRBD2 (6 bases). The CDR3 has 16 residues. The V gene's germline CDR1 is SGHDT and CDR2 YYEEEE. Trimming removed 5 bases from V and 3 bases from J, with 20 bases in between. DNA of the CDR3: TGTGCCAGCAGGCCCTACTTGGTAGCGGCTAAAGAGACCCAGTACTTC. Its translation is CASRPYLVAAKETQYF.

This clonotype has more than one count but fewer than ten. The chain employs TRBV3-1 and TRBJ2-1, with D maybe TRBD2 (6 bases). CDR1 and CDR2 from the germline V gene are LGHDT and YNNKEL (reference sequence). The CDR3 has 13 amino acids. Trimming stripped 6 bases from V and 7 bases from J, with 13 bases between. The CDR3 region has the DNA TGTGCCAGCAGGCGCACCGGGGGAAATGAGCAGTTCTTC. This sequence encodes CASRRTGGNEQFF.

This clonotype turned up a few times. CDR3 region: CASSNGGENIQYF. The CDR3 DNA is TGTGCCAGCAGCAACGGGGGTGAAAACATTCAGTACTTC. The chain links TRBV12-3 or TRBV12-4 to TRBJ2-4; a possible D gene is TRBD2 (6 bases). Trimming shortened V by 6 bases and J by 5 bases, and 11 bases separated the two germline ends. This CDR3 spans 13 amino acids.

This clonotype was seen more than once but under ten times. The chain has TRBV12-3 or TRBV12-4 and TRBJ2-5; D could derive from TRBD1 or TRBD2 (5 bases each). The CDR3 length is 13 residues. With 6 bases removed from V and 4 bases from J, the gap between germline ends came to 12 bases. CDR3 bases: TGTGCCAGCAGACAGTGGGACGTAGAGACCCAGTACTTC. It codes for CASRQWDVETQYF.

This clonotype appeared a few times. This rearrangement joins TRBV2 to TRBJ2-2, with 8 positions matching TRBD1. Trimming removed 6 bases from V and 2 bases from J; junction bases left unmatched: 5. The germline CDR1 and CDR2 sequences are SNHLY and FYNNEI. CDR3 length: 15 amino acids. The CDR3 loop reads CASSADRGNTGELFF. Here the CDR3 DNA reads TGTGCCAGCAGCGCCGACAGGGGAAACACCGGGGAGCTGTTTTTT.

In this sample, this clonotype turned up a few times. The rearrangement joins TRBV4-2 to TRBJ2-7, with no clear D. This CDR3 is 14 amino acids long. In germline, CDR1 is LGHNA, CDR2 YNFKEQ. The V end lost 0 bases, the J end lost 2 bases, and 8 bases lay between the germline ends. The CDR3 sequence: CASSQDAETYEQYF. The CDR3 nucleotides read TGTGCCAGCAGCCAAGACGCCGAAACCTACGAGCAGTACTTC.

The chain is built from TRBV18 and TRBJ2-7; 8 positions match TRBD1. Germline V gene lookup returns CDR1 KGHSH and CDR2 LQKENI. V trimming: 6 bases; J trimming: 2 bases; junction bases outside the gene matches: 3. The CDR3 runs 13 residues. In DNA form, the CDR3 reads TGTGCCAGCTCGGAGACAGGGGCCTACGAGCAGTACTTC. Encoded protein: CASSETGAYEQYF.

V and J are TRBV12-3 or TRBV12-4 and TRBJ2-5; TRBD2 matches at 9 bases. Trimming removed 7 bases from V and 4 bases from J; junction bases left unmatched: 10. The length of the CDR3 is 15 residues. The CDR3 nucleotides are TGTGCCAGCACCCGTGTTAGTAGCGGGGGAGAGACCCAGTACTTC. This gives the protein CASTRVSSGGETQYF.

The chain employs TRBV11-2 and TRBJ1-1, with D uncertain. Germline CDR1 SGHAT, CDR2 FQNNGV. The ends were cut back, 2 bases at V and 5 bases at J, with 12 bases in the middle. This CDR3 comprises 14 residues. The CDR3 region is CASSLSVEWTEAFF. The CDR3 region has the DNA TGTGCCAGCAGCTTATCAGTCGAGTGGACTGAAGCTTTCTTT.

This clonotype appeared a single time. V gene TRBV15 combines with J gene TRBJ2-7, with unresolved D. Trimming took off 0 bases at V and 5 bases at J, with 14 bases between the two ends. The CDR3 is 15 residues long. CDR1 and CDR2 (germline): LNHNV, YYDKDF (reference sequence). The CDR3 DNA sequence: TGTGCCACCAGCAGAGATCCGGAGTGGCGCGACGAGCAGTACTTC. Its translation: CATSRDPEWRDEQYF. Variable domain in full (rest from reference TRBV15 and TRBJ2-7): DAMVIQNPRYQVTQFGKPVTLSCSQTLNHNVMYWYQQKSSQAPKLLFHYYDKDFNNEADTPDNFQSRRPNTSFCFLDIRSPGLGDTAMYLCATSRDPEWRDEQYFGPGTRLTVT.

In its sample, this clonotype was seen a few times. The gene calls are TRBV5-1 and TRBJ2-5; 9 bases are shared with TRBD1. Germline V CDR1 and CDR2: SGHRS, YFSETQ. The CDR3 sequence is 14 residues long. Unmatched junction bases numbered 4, after V lost 4 bases and J lost 3 bases. CDR3 in amino acids: CASSPGQGKETQYF. For the CDR3, the DNA is TGCGCCAGCAGCCCGGGACAGGGAAAAGAGACCCAGTACTTC. Complete variable domain (other parts from reference TRBV5-1 and TRBJ2-5): KAGVTQTPRYLIKTRGQQVTLSCSPISGHRSVSWYQQTPGQGLQFLFEYFSETQRNKGNFPGRFSGRQFSNSRSEMNVSTLELGDSALYLCASSPGQGKETQYFGPGTRLLVL.

J is TRBJ1-4 and V is TRBV5-1; no clear D. CDR3 length equals 13 residues. Trimming left V 0 bases short and J 6 bases short, with 6 bases between. Germline V gives CDR1 SGHRS, CDR2 YFSETQ. CDR3 DNA sequence: TGCGCCAGCAGCTTGGAGATTCATGAAAAACTGTTTTTT. It translates to CASSLEIHEKLFF.

The rearrangement joins TRBV5-4 to TRBJ2-5, with 11 nucleotides matching TRBD2. Germline lookup yields CDR1 SGHNT and CDR2 YYREEE (reference sequence). The CDR3 has 15 amino acids. The ends lost 5 bases at V and 6 bases at J; junction bases unmatched: 9. CDR3 region: CASSPDLAGGKTQYF. The CDR3 DNA follows: TGTGCCAGCAGTCCGGATCTAGCGGGGGGAAAGACCCAGTACTTC.

In its sample, this clonotype was seen a few times. The chain links TRBV7-2 to TRBJ2-1; 13 bases are a match to TRBD2. This CDR3 has 16 amino acids. The germline gives CDR1 SGHTA, CDR2 FQGNSA. Trimming took 2 bases from V and 8 from J; bases not matched to a gene: 6. This CDR3 reads CASSLSGTSGIYEQFF. The CDR3 DNA sequence: TGTGCCAGCAGCTTATCGGGGACTAGCGGGATCTATGAGCAGTTCTTC.

This clonotype was recorded a few times. V is TRBV5-1 and J is TRBJ2-3, with 8 nucleotides matching TRBD2. J gave up 5 bases and V 3 bases, and 8 bases lay outside the gene matches. From germline, CDR1 is SGHRS and CDR2 YFSETQ. The CDR3 totals 15 residues. Here the CDR3 reads CASSSYEAGEDTQYF. CDR3 coding DNA: TGCGCCAGCAGCTCATACGAAGCGGGAGAAGATACGCAGTATTTT. The entire variable domain, with the rest obtained from reference TRBV5-1 and TRBJ2-3, is as follows: KAGVTQTPRYLIKTRGQQVTLSCSPISGHRSVSWYQQTPGQGLQFLFEYFSETQRNKGNFPGRFSGRQFSNSRSEMNVSTLELGDSALYLCASSSYEAGEDTQYFGPGTRLTVL.

The sample holds a few counts of this clonotype. The chain carries TRBV25-1 and TRBJ2-1; D is possibly TRBD1 or TRBD2 (5 bases each). V was cut by 3 bases and J by 4 bases, with 16 bases left in between. Germline assignment: CDR1 MGHDK and CDR2 SYGVNS. This CDR3 is built from 16 residues. This CDR3 is CASSDSPGRVYNEQFF. The CDR3 DNA sequence: TGTGCCAGCAGTGACTCCCCGGGGCGAGTATACAATGAGCAGTTCTTC. The variable domain in full, completed from reference TRBV25-1 and TRBJ2-1, reads EADIYQTPRYLVIGTGKKITLECSQTMGHDKMYWYQQDPGMELHLIHYSYGVNSTEKGDLSSESTVSRIRTEHFPLTLESARPSHTSQYLCASSDSPGRVYNEQFFGPGTRLTVL.